Listed below are T cell receptor beta chains from one sample, sequenced in a study of cytomegalovirus exposure and HLA in healthy donors. Here immunoSEQ multiplex PCR was the method, and the copy in TCRdb shows in-frame clones only, minus some. The sample lists about 140,000 clones, roughly 77% occurring once. The sequenced sample consisted of PBMCs. These receptors were collected from a man in his forties or fifties in good health and CMV-seronegative. CDR3s include the opening cysteine and the closing phenylalanine or tryptophan. D genes are given only for firm matches. Clone size, where shown, is once, few, many, or a class for clones that have expanded.

size,J,V,D,DNA,CDR3
-,TRBJ2-1,TRBV27,TRBD1,TGTGCCAGCAGTTTAACAGGGGGCAGTGAGCAGTTCTTC,CASSLTGGSEQFF
-,TRBJ2-1,TRBV7-6,-,TGTGCCAGCAGCTATAGGGGTTCGGGGGAAAATGAGCAGTTCTTC,CASSYRGSGENEQFF
-,TRBJ2-7,TRBV4-3,-,TGCGCCAGCAGCCAAGAGACAGCTATTCCCTACGAGCAGTACTTC,CASSQETAIPYEQYF
-,TRBJ1-2,TRBV12-5,TRBD1,TGTGCTAGTGGTTCCTCTCAGGGGGAGAGGGGCTACACCTTC,CASGSSQGERGYTF
-,TRBJ1-1,TRBV11-2,TRBD1,TGTGCCAGCAGCTTAGATGGACAGGGAGGGTTTGAAGCTTTCTTT,CASSLDGQGGFEAFF
-,TRBJ2-4,TRBV9,-,TGTGCCAGCAGCTTAGATGTGACACTGCCCAAAAACATTCAGTACTTC,CASSLDVTLPKNIQYF
-,TRBJ1-2,TRBV6-1,-,TGTGCCAGCAGTGACCCAGGGTTGGGGGCCCAGGACTATGGCTACACCTTC,CASSDPGLGAQDYGYTF
-,TRBJ2-3,TRBV29-1,TRBD1,TGCAGCGTTGACCTCAGGGGGCGCGGGGATACGCAGTATTTT,CSVDLRGRGDTQYF
-,TRBJ2-1,TRBV5-4,-,TGTGCCAGCAGCTTGGGTAGCGGAGCAAACAATGAGCAGTTCTTC,CASSLGSGANNEQFF
-,TRBJ2-3,TRBV2,TRBD2,TGTGCCAGCAGTCCTCACCTAGCGGGGAGCACAGATACGCAGTATTTT,CASSPHLAGSTDTQYF
-,TRBJ1-3,TRBV7-8,-,TGTGCCAGCAGCTTAGACAGGGCTGGAAACACCATATATTTT,CASSLDRAGNTIYF
-,TRBJ2-5,TRBV18,TRBD2,TGTGCCAGCTCACCCGGGCCCCGGGGGGGCAGAGAGACCCAGTACTTC,CASSPGPRGGRETQYF
-,TRBJ1-2,TRBV11-2,TRBD1,TGTGCCAGCAGCGCCCCGGAAACAGGGGACTATGGCTACACCTTC,CASSAPETGDYGYTF
few,TRBJ2-7,TRBV2,-,TGTGCCAGCAGGGAGCAGGGGTTCTCCTACGAGCAGTACTTC,CASREQGFSYEQYF
-,TRBJ1-1,TRBV28,-,TGTGCCAGCAGTCCCCGGGCCCTACGGGACAAGGGCCGGGGTGAAGCTTTCTTT,CASSPRALRDKGRGEAFF
-,TRBJ2-3,TRBV7-2,TRBD2,TGTGCCAGCAGCTTAGTAGGGACTAGCAGTACAGATACGCAGTATTTT,CASSLVGTSSTDTQYF
few,TRBJ2-6,TRBV5-4,-,TGTGCCAGCAGCTTCTCGAGCTCTGGGGCCAACGTCCTGACTTTC,CASSFSSSGANVLTF
-,TRBJ1-6,TRBV19,-,TGTGCCAGTAGCGTAGACGGGGATTCCGTCCGTTTGAATTCACCCCTCCACTTT,CASSVDGDSVRLNSPLHF
-,TRBJ1-5,TRBV28,-,TGTGCCAGCAGTTGGGGGGGGAGGGGGGATCTTCAGCCCCAGCATTTT,CASSWGGRGDLQPQHF
-,TRBJ2-5,TRBV12-5,TRBD1,TGTGCTAGTGGTTTTGGGGACAGGGGTGGTGAGACCCAGTACTTC,CASGFGDRGGETQYF
-,TRBJ2-5,TRBV20-1,-,TGCAGTTCCGGTTCAGGGACTCAGTACTTC,CSSGSGTQYF
few,TRBJ2-7,TRBV5-4,TRBD1,TGTGCCAGCAGCTTGGGAGGACAGGGGGCACGCGAGCAGTACTTC,CASSLGGQGAREQYF
-,TRBJ2-1,TRBV7-7,-,TGTGCCAGCAGCCCTCGGGTAGATGGTAGGAATGAGCAGTTCTTC,CASSPRVDGRNEQFF
-,TRBJ2-5,TRBV18,-,TGTGCCAGCTCACCACTGGGGAAGACTAAAGAGACCCAGTACTTC,CASSPLGKTKETQYF
-,TRBJ1-2,TRBV10-2,TRBD1,TGCGCCAGCAGTCGGACAGGGGGGGACTATGGCTACACCTTC,CASSRTGGDYGYTF
-,TRBJ1-2,TRBV20-1,-,TGCAGTGCCGCGCTAGGGGAGGAGGCCCCCTTC,CSAALGEEAPF
-,TRBJ2-5,TRBV7-8,-,TGTGCCAGCAGCTTATCCCACGGGTCAGAAGAGACCCAGTACTTC,CASSLSHGSEETQYF
-,TRBJ2-7,TRBV7-8,-,TGTGCCAGCTCCTCATTCCGGGGGGCGCCTGGCGAGCAGTACTTC,CASSSFRGAPGEQYF
few,TRBJ2-1,TRBV2,-,TGTGCCAGCAGAGGGGTGGTCTACAATGAGCAGTTCTTC,CASRGVVYNEQFF
few,TRBJ1-2,TRBV7-9,TRBD1,TGTGCCAGCAGCCCGCCGGGAGGGGGCTCTGGCTACACCTTC,CASSPPGGGSGYTF
-,TRBJ2-1,TRBV5-8,TRBD1,TGTGCCAGCAGGTCAGGGACAGGGCAAGGGTACAATGAGCAGTTCTTC,CASRSGTGQGYNEQFF
-,TRBJ1-1,TRBV10-3,TRBD1,TGTGCCATCAGTGACTGGGGGACAGGAGCGAACACTGAAGCTTTCTTT,CAISDWGTGANTEAFF
once,TRBJ2-1,TRBV27,TRBD1,TGTGCCAGCAGTTTGACAGGGGATGGCTACAATGAGCAGTTCTTC,CASSLTGDGYNEQFF
-,TRBJ2-7,TRBV5-1,TRBD2,TGCGCCAGCGGCGAGAGCGGGGGGCAGTACTTC,CASGESGGQYF
-,TRBJ1-2,TRBV6-4,TRBD1,TGTGCCAGCAGTCTTGACAGGGGGCTCAATGGCTACACCTTC,CASSLDRGLNGYTF
-,TRBJ1-1,TRBV28,-,TGTGCCAGCAGTTTAAATTTCAGAGGTGCTTTCTTT,CASSLNFRGAFF